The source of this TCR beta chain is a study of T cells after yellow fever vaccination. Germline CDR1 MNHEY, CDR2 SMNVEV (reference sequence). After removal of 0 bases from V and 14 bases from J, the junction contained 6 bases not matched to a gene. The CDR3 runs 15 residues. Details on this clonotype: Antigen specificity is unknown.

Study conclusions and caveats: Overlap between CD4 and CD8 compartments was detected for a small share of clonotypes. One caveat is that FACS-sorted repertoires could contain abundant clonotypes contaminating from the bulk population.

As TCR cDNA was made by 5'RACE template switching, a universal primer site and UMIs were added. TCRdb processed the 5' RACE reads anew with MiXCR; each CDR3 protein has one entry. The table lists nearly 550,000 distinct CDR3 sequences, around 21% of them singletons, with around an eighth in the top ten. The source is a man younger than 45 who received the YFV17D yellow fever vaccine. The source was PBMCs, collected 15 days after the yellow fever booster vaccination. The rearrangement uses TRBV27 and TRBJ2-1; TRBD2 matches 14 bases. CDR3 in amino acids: CASSLSGTSGSTEFF. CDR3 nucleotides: TGTGCCAGCAGTTTATCCGGGACTAGCGGGAGCACGGAGTTCTTC.